The 6 T cell receptor beta chains in this list originate from one sample, sequenced in a study of T cells in localized non-small cell lung cancer. Repertoires were generated with immunoSEQ multiplex PCR, while TCRdb's copy carries only in-frame clones and drops some. This table holds 78,000 or so clones, about four fifths found once. The source material was peripheral blood, sampled before any cancer treatment. These TCRs come from a man aged 35 to 69 with stage I lung adenocarcinoma.

The chain is built from TRBV5-1 and TRBJ2-7; TRBD1 agrees at 8 bases. CDR3 length: 14 amino acids. Germline lookup yields CDR1 SGHRS and CDR2 YFSETQ. V shed 4 bases and J 5 bases; nucleotides not matched to a gene: 8. This CDR3 reads CASSPGQGTNEQYF. The CDR3 DNA sequence: TGCGCCAGCAGCCCCGGACAGGGAACCAACGAGCAGTACTTC.

The genes are TRBV7-9 and TRBJ1-1; tentatively, D is TRBD1 (5 bases). Germline lookup yields CDR1 SEHNR and CDR2 FQNEAQ (reference sequence). V was pared by 5 bases and J by 3 bases, with 19 bases between. The CDR3 consists of 16 residues. The CDR3 spells CASSPGVGPLDTEAFF. CDR3 DNA sequence: TGTGCCAGCAGCCCTGGGGTGGGGCCCCTAGACACTGAAGCTTTCTTT.

The J gene is TRBJ2-5, the V gene TRBV5-1, with unresolved D. This CDR3 has 11 residues. Between the trimmed V and J ends, which lost 1 base and 4 bases, there was a span of 2 bases. Looked up from germline, CDR1 is SGHRS and CDR2 is YFSETQ. In DNA form, the CDR3 reads TGCGCCAGCAGCTTGTCAGAGACCCAGTACTTC. Its translation: CASSLSETQYF. The whole variable domain, remainder taken from reference TRBV5-1 and TRBJ2-5, is KAGVTQTPRYLIKTRGQQVTLSCSPISGHRSVSWYQQTPGQGLQFLFEYFSETQRNKGNFPGRFSGRQFSNSRSEMNVSTLELGDSALYLCASSLSETQYFGPGTRLLVL.

The genes are TRBV28 and TRBJ2-1; D is possibly TRBD1 or TRBD2 (6 bases each). Germline values: CDR1 MDHEN, CDR2 SYDVKM. This CDR3 region has 12 residues. Trimming stripped 7 bases from V and 16 bases from J, with 20 bases between. The CDR3 bases are TGTGCCAGCACCCCTGGGGGGCCCGGTCAATTCTTC. As protein: CASTPGGPGQFF.

The V and J genes are TRBV19 and TRBJ2-3, with no clear D. CDR3 size: 15 residues. Trimming shortened V by 5 bases and J by 2 bases, and 14 bases separated the two germline ends. The V gene's germline CDR1 is LNHDA and CDR2 SQIVND (reference sequence). In nucleotides, the CDR3 is TGTGCCAGTAGTGCGCCCCTCAATGCCACAGATACGCAGTATTTT. It codes for CASSAPLNATDTQYF.

The V call is TRBV5-1, the J call TRBJ2-2; 9 bases are shared with TRBD2. CDR1 is SGHRS and CDR2 is YFSETQ in the germline V gene. The CDR3 spans 16 residues. Losses at the gene ends were 0 bases for V and 3 bases for J; bases not matched to a gene: 3. This chain's CDR3 is CASSLVPSGDTGELFF. Here the CDR3 DNA reads TGCGCCAGCAGCTTGGTACCTAGCGGGGACACCGGGGAGCTGTTTTTT.